This is a list of T cell receptor beta chains from one sample in a study of blood T cell repertoires in COVID-19. Produced via immunoSEQ multiplex PCR; TCRdb's table is partial and in-frame only. The sample has nearly 250,000 clones, approximately 90% seen once. Material: PBMCs or T cells enriched from blood (not recorded which). These receptors originate from a man aged 45 to 65 who had been exposed to COVID-19. Each CDR3 is given without its conserved first and last residue. The order of the fields is D gene, J gene, V gene, CDR3 protein. The D gene is left open where the match is weak.

d_gene: TRBD1; j_gene: TRBJ1-1; v_gene: TRBV19; CDR3aa: GQKQGARDTEAF
d_gene: .; j_gene: TRBJ2-3; v_gene: TRBV11-2; CDR3aa: ASSLDMVGADTQY
d_gene: .; j_gene: TRBJ1-5; v_gene: TRBV5-1; CDR3aa: ASTLGGGDQPQH
d_gene: .; j_gene: TRBJ2-7; v_gene: TRBV19; CDR3aa: ASSAASDEYEQY
d_gene: TRBD1; j_gene: TRBJ1-2; v_gene: TRBV14; CDR3aa: ASSQDRDRGRLGRYT
d_gene: .; j_gene: TRBJ2-1; v_gene: TRBV10-2; CDR3aa: ASKVGGGNEQF
d_gene: TRBD2; j_gene: TRBJ2-5; v_gene: TRBV24-1; CDR3aa: ATSDPGLAEETQY
d_gene: .; j_gene: TRBJ1-1; v_gene: TRBV7-3; CDR3aa: ASSFEPGTEAF
d_gene: .; j_gene: TRBJ1-6; v_gene: TRBV15; CDR3aa: ATSRDVTRNSPLH
d_gene: .; j_gene: TRBJ1-4; v_gene: TRBV7-3; CDR3aa: ASSPNHKTGLTNEKLF
d_gene: TRBD1; j_gene: TRBJ1-1; v_gene: TRBV7-9; CDR3aa: ASSSTGVSTEAF
d_gene: TRBD2; j_gene: TRBJ2-3; v_gene: TRBV4-1; CDR3aa: ASSQRQGLAGEFAQY
d_gene: .; j_gene: TRBJ1-2; v_gene: TRBV7-9; CDR3aa: ASRSQGLLHYGYT
d_gene: TRBD1; j_gene: TRBJ1-3; v_gene: TRBV5-5; CDR3aa: ASSSGTGGGNTIY
d_gene: TRBD2; j_gene: TRBJ2-5; v_gene: TRBV27; CDR3aa: ASSPLAGGGETQY
d_gene: TRBD2; j_gene: TRBJ2-1; v_gene: TRBV3-1/TRBV3-2; CDR3aa: ASSHSWGTRRAGVIGGGEQF
d_gene: .; j_gene: TRBJ2-3; v_gene: TRBV9; CDR3aa: ASSATSRVTGDTQY
d_gene: TRBD1; j_gene: TRBJ1-2; v_gene: TRBV30; CDR3aa: AWDRVYYGYT
d_gene: .; j_gene: TRBJ1-3; v_gene: TRBV3-1/TRBV3-2; CDR3aa: ASSPSTTSGNTIY
d_gene: TRBD1; j_gene: TRBJ2-1; v_gene: TRBV5-1; CDR3aa: ASSGGQLVSYNEQF
d_gene: .; j_gene: TRBJ1-2; v_gene: TRBV19; CDR3aa: ASKGTSRT
d_gene: TRBD1; j_gene: TRBJ1-6; v_gene: TRBV12-5; CDR3aa: ASGLDRGQGNSPLH
d_gene: .; j_gene: TRBJ2-5; v_gene: TRBV7-2; CDR3aa: ASSLGRIKETQY
d_gene: TRBD1; j_gene: TRBJ1-4; v_gene: TRBV5-4; CDR3aa: ASSPGQGNEKLF
d_gene: .; j_gene: TRBJ1-3; v_gene: TRBV30; CDR3aa: AWSVDSSSGNTIY
d_gene: .; j_gene: TRBJ1-6; v_gene: TRBV5-1; CDR3aa: ASSSRGVGDNSPLH
d_gene: .; j_gene: TRBJ1-1; v_gene: TRBV2; CDR3aa: ATGGSRNTEAF
d_gene: TRBD2; j_gene: TRBJ2-5; v_gene: TRBV18; CDR3aa: ASSPPRTSGSGETQY
d_gene: .; j_gene: TRBJ1-2; v_gene: TRBV14; CDR3aa: ASDRGDGRINGYT
d_gene: .; j_gene: TRBJ1-1; v_gene: TRBV5-1; CDR3aa: ASSLSPLMNTEAF
d_gene: .; j_gene: TRBJ1-3; v_gene: TRBV6-6; CDR3aa: ASSPPGLGGNTIY
d_gene: .; j_gene: TRBJ1-2; v_gene: TRBV30; CDR3aa: AWTDRLPGYT
d_gene: TRBD2; j_gene: TRBJ2-1; v_gene: TRBV29-1; CDR3aa: SVLPGLAGNEQF
d_gene: TRBD2; j_gene: TRBJ2-1; v_gene: TRBV29-1; CDR3aa: SVVLAGVSSSYNEQF
d_gene: TRBD2; j_gene: TRBJ2-1; v_gene: TRBV6-5; CDR3aa: ASRESGRNEQF
d_gene: .; j_gene: TRBJ2-7; v_gene: TRBV6-5; CDR3aa: ASSIPQGAEQY
d_gene: .; j_gene: TRBJ2-3; v_gene: TRBV5-1; CDR3aa: ASSLTDTQY
d_gene: .; j_gene: TRBJ1-5; v_gene: TRBV13; CDR3aa: ASSLRGSQPQH
d_gene: .; j_gene: TRBJ1-4; v_gene: TRBV3-1/TRBV3-2; CDR3aa: ASSHPRGPDSTNEKLF
d_gene: .; j_gene: TRBJ1-2; v_gene: TRBV6-5; CDR3aa: ASSYSAGNYGYT
d_gene: TRBD1; j_gene: TRBJ1-2; v_gene: TRBV6-5; CDR3aa: ASSYSRTGGPRGYT
d_gene: TRBD2; j_gene: TRBJ2-2; v_gene: TRBV2; CDR3aa: ASRGLAGETGELF
d_gene: .; j_gene: TRBJ2-7; v_gene: TRBV5-1; CDR3aa: ASSPQRGSGKARSEQY
d_gene: TRBD1; j_gene: TRBJ1-1; v_gene: TRBV3-1/TRBV3-2; CDR3aa: ASSQGGTGNTEAF
d_gene: TRBD1; j_gene: TRBJ1-4; v_gene: TRBV14; CDR3aa: ASSLYKGQKMKAEKLF
d_gene: .; j_gene: TRBJ2-3; v_gene: TRBV12-3/TRBV12-4; CDR3aa: ASRTDPTDTQY
d_gene: .; j_gene: TRBJ2-1; v_gene: TRBV2; CDR3aa: ASRWGGAYNEQF
d_gene: TRBD2; j_gene: TRBJ2-5; v_gene: TRBV5-4; CDR3aa: ASSLQLAGLRETQY
d_gene: .; j_gene: TRBJ2-5; v_gene: TRBV19; CDR3aa: ASSGGPTVGETQY
d_gene: .; j_gene: TRBJ1-6; v_gene: TRBV10-1; CDR3aa: ASTEGGWNSPLH